These T cell receptor beta chains were read from a single sample in a study of Graves' ophthalmopathy and Graves' hyperthyroidism. TCRdb fed the multiplex PCR reads into MiXCR, producing one record per CDR3 protein. Among a few hundred thousand distinct CDR3 sequences, about a fifth were seen once, and the ten largest hold 35% to 55%. Material for sequencing was peripheral blood. The receptors originated from a woman aged 50 to 65 with Graves' ophthalmopathy. CDR3s include the opening cysteine and the closing phenylalanine or tryptophan. A D gene is named only where the DNA matches it firmly. Clone size, where shown, is once, few, many, or a class for clones that have expanded.

j_gene,abundance,d_gene,v_gene,len,CDR3aa,CDR3nt
TRBJ2-5,many,TRBD2,TRBV29-1,15,CSVEGLAGYQETQYF,TGCAGCGTGGAAGGACTAGCGGGATATCAAGAGACCCAGTACTTC
TRBJ2-7,many,TRBD2,TRBV5-1,16,CASSLAGREARYEQYF,TGCGCCAGCAGCTTGGCAGGGCGGGAGGCCCGGTACGAGCAGTACTTC
TRBJ2-5,many,TRBD2,TRBV7-3,14,CASSLNSGSETQYF,TGTGCCAGCAGCTTAAATAGCGGGAGTGAGACCCAGTACTTC
TRBJ2-2,few,TRBD2,TRBV20-1,15,CSARGIAGETGELFF,TGCAGTGCTAGAGGGATAGCGGGAGAGACCGGGGAGCTGTTTTTT
TRBJ1-5,many,NA,TRBV6-1,15,CASSRGRGGNQPQHF,TGTGCCAGCAGCCGAGGTAGGGGAGGCAATCAGCCCCAGCATTTT
TRBJ2-7,many,NA,TRBV12-5,12,CASSGTTYEQYF,TGTGCTAGTTCCGGGACAACCTACGAGCAGTACTTC
TRBJ2-7,many,NA,TRBV28,13,CASSPRTIYEQYF,TGTGCCAGCAGTCCCCGGACAATTTACGAGCAGTACTTC
TRBJ2-5,many,TRBD2,TRBV20-1,15,CSARDHLAGGETQYF,TGCAGTGCTAGAGACCACCTAGCGGGAGGAGAGACCCAGTACTTC
TRBJ1-5,NA,NA,TRBV6-2/TRBV6-3,14,CASSKGGLEQPQHF,TGTGCCAGCAGTAAAGGGGGGCTCGAGCAGCCCCAGCATTTT
TRBJ1-2,NA,NA,TRBV30,11,CAWSANYGYTF,TGTGCCTGGAGCGCTAACTATGGCTACACCTTC
TRBJ2-5,few,TRBD1,TRBV5-1,18,CASSLQPTGKGSSETQYF,TGCGCCAGCAGCTTGCAACCGACAGGGAAGGGTTCATCAGAGACCCAGTACTTC
TRBJ2-7,many,TRBD1,TRBV5-1,13,CASSPGTGWEQYF,TGCGCCAGCAGCCCGGGGACAGGGTGGGAGCAGTACTTC
TRBJ2-7,many,NA,TRBV11-2,16,CASSLDDGGPHYEQYF,TGTGCCAGCAGCTTAGATGATGGAGGGCCCCACTACGAGCAGTACTTC
TRBJ1-5,many,TRBD1,TRBV5-1,17,CASSPGPGQRFNQPQHF,TGCGCCAGCAGCCCGGGACCGGGACAGCGTTTCAATCAGCCCCAGCATTTT
TRBJ2-5,many,TRBD1,TRBV9,16,CASSDPFRTGQETQYF,TGTGCCAGCAGCGATCCCTTCAGGACAGGCCAAGAGACCCAGTACTTC
TRBJ2-2,many,NA,TRBV6-1,13,CATPEGGTGELFF,TGTGCCACCCCTGAAGGGGGAACCGGGGAGCTGTTTTTT
TRBJ1-2,many,TRBD1,TRBV6-2/TRBV6-3,14,CASMGQGAFDGYTF,TGTGCCAGCATGGGGCAGGGGGCGTTTGATGGCTACACCTTC
TRBJ2-7,NA,NA,TRBV28,15,CASSLKVSSSYEQCF,TGTGCCAGCAGTTTAAAGGTCAGCAGCTCCTACGAGCAGTGCTTC
TRBJ2-2,many,NA,TRBV7-3,16,CASSLTGGHNTGELFF,TGTGCCAGCAGCTTAACGGGTGGGCATAACACCGGGGAGCTGTTTTTT
TRBJ2-5,many,TRBD1,TRBV6-5,15,CASSSRDRGGETQYF,TGTGCCAGCAGTAGCCGGGACAGGGGAGGAGAGACCCAGTACTTC
TRBJ2-7,many,NA,TRBV12-3/TRBV12-4,12,CASGPGPYEQYF,TGTGCCAGCGGCCCAGGGCCCTACGAGCAGTACTTC
TRBJ2-5,many,TRBD1,TRBV11-1,15,CASSSPGQGKETQYF,TGTGCCAGCAGCTCCCCGGGACAGGGGAAAGAGACCCAGTACTTC
TRBJ1-3,many,NA,TRBV10-3,14,CAITDGRSGNTIYF,TGTGCCATCACCGACGGCCGCTCTGGAAACACCATATATTTT
TRBJ2-4,many,NA,TRBV20-1,15,CSARDPPNLKNIQYF,TGCAGTGCTAGAGACCCTCCAAACCTCAAAAACATTCAGTACTTC
TRBJ2-7,many,NA,TRBV6-5,14,CASGGAGVGYEQYF,TGTGCCAGCGGGGGGGCAGGGGTGGGATACGAGCAGTACTTC
TRBJ2-7,many,TRBD1,TRBV12-3/TRBV12-4,16,CASSLGGQGRTYEQYF,TGTGCCAGCAGTTTAGGGGGACAGGGGAGAACCTACGAGCAGTACTTC
TRBJ2-7,NA,TRBD2,TRBV6-5,14,CASSYKREVYEQYF,TGTGCCAGCAGTTACAAGCGGGAGGTCTACGAGCAGTACTTC
TRBJ2-7,many,TRBD1,TRBV7-2,15,CASSRTGGPSYEQYF,TGTGCCAGCAGCCGAACAGGGGGCCCCTCCTACGAGCAGTACTTC
TRBJ2-6,many,NA,TRBV5-1,17,CASSLVSGASGANVLTF,TGCGCCAGCAGCTTGGTTTCGGGGGCATCTGGGGCCAACGTCCTGACTTTC
TRBJ2-2,many,NA,TRBV19,13,CASSPGVTGELFF,TGTGCCAGTAGTCCAGGGGTTACCGGGGAGCTGTTTTTT
TRBJ2-7,many,TRBD2,TRBV6-2/TRBV6-3,19,CASSSMTSGARGRSYEQYF,TGTGCCAGCAGTTCCATGACTAGCGGAGCGAGGGGTCGCTCCTACGAGCAGTACTTC
TRBJ2-4,many,TRBD2,TRBV20-1,20,CSARGLAGGGRGRAKNIQYF,TGCAGTGCTAGAGGACTAGCGGGAGGAGGACGAGGGCGTGCCAAAAACATTCAGTACTTC
TRBJ2-4,many,NA,TRBV4-1,13,CASSPGAKNIQYF,TGCGCCAGCAGCCCAGGGGCCAAAAACATTCAGTACTTC
TRBJ1-1,NA,NA,TRBV2,13,CASSGEQGAEAFF,TGTGCCAGCAGTGGGGAACAGGGAGCTGAAGCTTTCTTT
TRBJ1-3,few,NA,TRBV12-3/TRBV12-4,14,CASSSQGSGNTIYF,TGTGCCAGCAGTTCGCAGGGCTCTGGAAACACCATATATTTT
TRBJ2-1,many,NA,TRBV19,16,CASRPLGGGSYNEQFF,TGTGCCAGTAGGCCCCTTGGGGGAGGTTCCTACAATGAGCAGTTCTTC
TRBJ2-7,many,NA,TRBV12-3/TRBV12-4,14,CASRPGRGHYEQYF,TGTGCCAGCAGGCCGGGGAGAGGGCACTACGAGCAGTACTTC
TRBJ1-2,few,TRBD1,TRBV12-3/TRBV12-4,18,CASSLRGQDIQANYGYTF,TGTGCCAGCAGTTTAAGGGGACAGGACATCCAGGCTAACTATGGCTACACCTTC
TRBJ1-2,NA,NA,TRBV12-3/TRBV12-4,15,CASSYILGADDGYIF,TGTGCCAGCAGCTATATCCTAGGGGCCGACGATGGCTACATCTTC
TRBJ2-5,many,TRBD1,TRBV2,14,CASTLGTGQETQYF,TGTGCCAGCACCCTAGGGACAGGGCAAGAGACCCAGTACTTC
TRBJ2-1,many,TRBD2,TRBV6-1,15,CASSPASGRTHEQFF,TGTGCCAGCAGTCCGGCGAGCGGGAGGACCCATGAGCAGTTCTTC
TRBJ2-4,NA,NA,TRBV19,17,CASRHIGRTEAKNIQYF,TGTGCCAGTAGGCATATCGGAAGGACGGAGGCCAAAAACATTCAGTACTTC
TRBJ1-6,NA,NA,TRBV12-3/TRBV12-4,15,CASSNNGHYNSPLHF,TGTGCCAGCAGTAACAACGGACACTATAATTCACCCCTCCACTTT
TRBJ1-2,many,NA,TRBV27,14,CASSETGVNYGYTF,TGTGCCAGCAGTGAGACAGGTGTCAACTATGGCTACACCTTC
TRBJ2-7,many,NA,TRBV12-3/TRBV12-4,15,CASSPGITGAYEQYF,TGTGCCAGCAGCCCCGGGATCACGGGTGCCTACGAGCAGTACTTC
TRBJ2-7,many,NA,TRBV28,17,CASSPLPGKDPSYEQYF,TGTGCCAGCAGTCCGCTCCCCGGGAAGGACCCCTCCTACGAGCAGTACTTC
TRBJ1-2,many,NA,TRBV4-1,18,CASSRLSHLPGLTYGYTF,TGCGCCAGCAGCCGCTTAAGCCACCTTCCAGGGCTCACTTATGGCTACACCTTC
TRBJ1-5,many,NA,TRBV2,15,CASREDEGRNQPQHF,TGTGCCAGCAGAGAGGACGAGGGGCGCAATCAGCCCCAGCATTTT
TRBJ2-2,many,NA,TRBV12-3/TRBV12-4,15,CASSFRGFNTGELFF,TGTGCCAGCAGTTTTCGAGGATTCAACACCGGGGAGCTGTTTTTT
TRBJ1-1,many,NA,TRBV18,11,CASSLGGEAFF,TGTGCCAGCTCTCTGGGGGGTGAAGCTTTCTTT
TRBJ2-5,many,TRBD1,TRBV20-1,16,CSARDQGGGLQETQYF,TGCAGTGCTAGAGATCAAGGGGGCGGACTCCAAGAGACCCAGTACTTC